This TCR beta chain was sequenced for a study of response to subunit inactivated influenza vaccine (dated by TCRdb to between 2018 and 2020). About the study as a whole: To follow how T cells responded to a trivalent subunit inactivated influenza vaccine, the researchers relied on deep quantitative profiling of the T cell receptor repertoire.

Libraries were made using RT-PCR. Sequenced using an Illumina HiSeq 2500. Starting from the raw public reads, TCRdb applied fastp trimming at Q25, assembled clones with MiXCR and retained in-frame beta chains. Here each entry gathers all rows of one CDR3 protein and keeps the most common genes and DNA. Here the sample has roughly 620,000 distinct CDR3 sequences; 11% occur a single time. The ten largest account for around 10% of the sample. This clonotype appeared a few times. There is no known antigen for this receptor. No clone much larger than this one lies a single base away; base qualities are absent. Results the study describes overall, beyond this receptor: It was suggested by the authors that each seasonal influenza vaccination may recruit only a limited number of new T cells.

The data also belong to a second study, concerning T cells expressing NK-cell markers. The second study, in turn, reports: TCR beta cDNA libraries were made by 5'RACE template switching that added a universal primer site and unique molecular identifiers. TCR beta-chain repertoires were profiled in sorted CD3+CD56+NKG2C+, CD3+CD56+NKG2C- and CD3+CD56-NKG2C+ T-cell subsets from about 8 donors. Of the eight sequenced donors, seven were found to be HCMV-seropositive and one was found to be HCMV-seronegative. In several experiments an anti-gammadeltaTCR antibody was added to restrict sorting to alphabetaTCR-expressing T cells. In roughly six donors, the dominant CD3+CD56+NKG2C+ clonotypes were among the top 10 CD8+ clonotypes and accounted for about 1.0-7.0% of CD8+ T cells. Those dominant clonotypes were again the most abundant among CD3+CD56-NKG2C+ cells in a handful of donors, at about 25-60.1%. Whether the expanded NKG2C-expressing T cell clones were specific for HCMV antigens was left unclear. The eight sequenced donors were randomly selected healthy volunteers, three men and five women. A commercial ELISA kit detecting HCMV-specific IgG in serum was used to determine HCMV serostatus. Ficoll density gradient centrifugation was used to isolate peripheral blood mononuclear cells from blood. For about six donors, bulk peripheral blood T-cell repertoires were additionally sequenced from unsorted PBMC. Synthesis of cDNA was primed from the TCR beta constant segment and was followed by two consecutive PCR amplification steps. Illumina HiSeq 2000/2500, MiSeq or NextSeq was used to sequence libraries as 2 x 150 bp reads. MIGEC handled demultiplexing of the reads and grouping by UMI, while MiTCR was used to assemble and quantify clonotypes. To remove erroneous sequences, TCR cDNA sequences were retained only when supported by two or more reads. Downstream repertoire analysis used the tcR package, and clonotypes were matched across fractions by CDR3 nucleotide sequence plus V segment. VDJmatch was used to annotate antigen specificity against VDJdb, with one amino acid substitution in CDR3 allowed.

This receptor was taken from a middle-aged man who received an inactivated influenza vaccine. Donor details come from another sample of the same person, matched by shared clones. The sequencing used PBMCs from blood, collected on the day of vaccination.

Read as DNA, the sequence is TGTGCCAGCAGCCAAGTAGGCGGGGTACGGGGCTACACCTTC. It translates to CASSQVGGVRGYTF. This chain joins TRBV4-2 to TRBJ1-2; no D gene is confidently identified. V drops 1 base and J drops 8 bases, leaving 14 bases in between. Per the germline V gene, LGHNA is the CDR1 and YNFKEQ is the CDR2. The cysteine opens and the phenylalanine closes a CDR3 of 14 amino acids. The CDR3 DNA has 42 bases and is translated from base 1.